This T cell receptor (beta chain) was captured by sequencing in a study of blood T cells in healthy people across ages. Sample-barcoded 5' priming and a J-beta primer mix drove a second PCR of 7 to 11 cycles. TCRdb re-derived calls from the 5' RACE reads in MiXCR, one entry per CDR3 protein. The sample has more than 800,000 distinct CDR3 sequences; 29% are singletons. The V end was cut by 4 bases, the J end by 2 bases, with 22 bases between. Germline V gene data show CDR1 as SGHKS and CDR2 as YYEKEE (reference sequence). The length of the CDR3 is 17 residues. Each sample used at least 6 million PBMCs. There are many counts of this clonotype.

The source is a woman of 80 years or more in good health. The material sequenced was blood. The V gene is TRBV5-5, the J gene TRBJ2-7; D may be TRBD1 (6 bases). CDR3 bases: TGTGCCAGCAGCAGGGGACAAATCATGCTACGAACCTACGAGCAGTACTTC. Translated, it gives CASSRGQIMLRTYEQYF.